This T cell receptor (beta chain) was recorded in a study of monozygotic twins with inflammatory bowel disease. Study results and limitations: The co-twins with IBD showed lower TCRbeta diversity (inverse Simpson) than their healthy siblings. Healthy twins shared more clonotypes with others than IBD patients, most markedly active ones.

TCRdb re-called the 5' RACE reads; every CDR3 protein appears as one record, without DNA. The sample has 120,000 to 150,000 distinct CDR3 sequences. Each donor supplied more than 2 ml of blood. No T cells were sorted before total RNA was taken from whole blood. From germline, CDR1 is SSHAT and CDR2 FNYEAQ (reference sequence). CDR3 length: 15 residues. In the case of this clonotype: No antigen is known for it.

The clonotype was recovered from a human donor with ulcerative colitis or Crohn's disease, or a healthy co-twin of an affected twin (not recorded which). The chain links TRBV7-7 to TRBJ2-1. Sequenced sample: blood. The CDR3 protein is CASSLGSADYNEQFF.